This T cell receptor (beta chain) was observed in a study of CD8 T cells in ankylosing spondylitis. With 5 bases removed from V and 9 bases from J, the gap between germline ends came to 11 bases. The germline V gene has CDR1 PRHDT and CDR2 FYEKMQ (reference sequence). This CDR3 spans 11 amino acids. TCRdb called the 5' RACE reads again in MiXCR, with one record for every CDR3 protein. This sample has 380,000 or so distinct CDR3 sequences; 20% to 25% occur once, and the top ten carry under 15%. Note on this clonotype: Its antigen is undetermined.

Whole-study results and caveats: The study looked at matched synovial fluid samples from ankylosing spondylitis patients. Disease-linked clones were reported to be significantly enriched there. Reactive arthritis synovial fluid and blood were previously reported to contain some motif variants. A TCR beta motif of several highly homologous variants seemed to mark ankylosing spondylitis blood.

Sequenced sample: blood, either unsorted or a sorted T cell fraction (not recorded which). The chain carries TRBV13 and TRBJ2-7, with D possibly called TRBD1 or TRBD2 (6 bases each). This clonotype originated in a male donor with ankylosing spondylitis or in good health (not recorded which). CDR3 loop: CASSPGGGQYF. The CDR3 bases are TGTGCCAGCAGCCCCGGGGGCGGGCAGTACTTC.